The 24 T cell receptor beta chains given below trace back to one sample, sequenced in a study of regulatory T cells in long-lasting Graves disease. Researchers made TCR beta libraries by using iRepertoire HTBI primers and running Arm-PCR on CDR3 regions. One entry per CDR3 protein results from TCRdb running MiXCR on the multiplex PCR reads. The data contain around 400,000 distinct CDR3 sequences, approximately 16% of them seen just once; the ten biggest clones take up about 8%. Specified time point: newly diagnosed GD, antithyroid drugs for less than 3 months. Construction of the TCR library relied on RNA isolated from PBMCs. This sample was also put to use in a study of T cells in Graves' hyperthyroidism and ophthalmopathy.

Source: peripheral blood mononuclear cells (PBMCs), taken at new diagnosis, from a patient treated with antithyroid drugs. These receptor sequences come from a woman in her thirties or forties with Graves disease.

This clonotype came up many times. V gene TRBV2 combines with J gene TRBJ1-5, with TRBD1 matching over 8 bases. There are 15 residues in the CDR3. CDR1 is SNHLY and CDR2 is FYNNEI in the germline V gene. J gave up 6 bases and V 5 bases, and 9 bases lay outside the gene matches. The CDR3 is CASSLRGPGVQPQHF. The DNA for the CDR3 is TGTGCCAGCAGTCTCAGGGGGCCGGGTGTTCAGCCCCAGCATTTT.

This clonotype has ten or more counts. Written as DNA, the CDR3 is TGTGCCAGCGGTAGACAGTCTAGCACAGATACGCAGTATTTT. Translation gives CASGRQSSTDTQYF. The V and J genes are TRBV2 and TRBJ2-3, with D possibly matching TRBD1 (5 bases). V lost 8 bases and J lost 0, with 12 bases in between. CDR1 and CDR2 (germline): SNHLY, FYNNEI. This CDR3 has 14 residues.

This clonotype was recorded many times. The genes are TRBV6-1 and TRBJ1-6; tentative D call: TRBD1 (5 bases). V lost 1 base and J 7 bases, leaving 8 bases between the germline ends. The germline V gene has CDR1 MNHNS and CDR2 SASEGT. CDR3 length equals 14 residues. The CDR3 DNA sequence: TGTGCCAGCAGTGAAGAGGGGAGGAATTCACCCCTCCACTTT. It codes for CASSEEGRNSPLHF.

This clonotype was picked up many times. The gene calls are TRBV12-3 or TRBV12-4 and TRBJ2-1, with 9 positions matching TRBD2. With V trimmed by 5 bases and J by 4 bases, 21 bases remained unmatched. The CDR3 contains 20 residues. Here the CDR3 reads CASSATSGLLIDFIYNEQFF. The DNA for the CDR3 is TGTGCCAGCAGTGCCACTAGCGGGCTTCTAATTGATTTTATTTACAATGAGCAGTTCTTC.

In this sample, this clonotype turned up many times. The chain recombines TRBV12-3 or TRBV12-4 with TRBJ1-5; D gene ambiguous. The CDR3 runs to 15 residues. Between the trimmed V and J ends, which lost 0 bases and 6 bases, there was a span of 12 bases. The CDR3 region has the DNA TGTGCCAGCAGTTTAGCGCCGGAGGGTAGTCAGCCCCAGCATTTT. The encoded protein is CASSLAPEGSQPQHF.

This clonotype has ten or more counts. The chain employs TRBV12-3 or TRBV12-4 and TRBJ1-6; possibly TRBD1 for D (5 bases). The germline V and J ends were trimmed by 1 base and 8 bases, with 6 bases remaining between them. The CDR3 runs to 13 residues. The DNA of the CDR3 is TGTGCCAGCAGTTTAGAAGGGGATTCACCCCTCCACTTT. Its translation: CASSLEGDSPLHF.

This clonotype has at least ten counts. The chain recombines TRBV25-1 with TRBJ2-2; D assignment may be TRBD1 or TRBD2 (6 bases each). V was trimmed by 7 bases and J by 1 base, leaving 16 bases between them. Germline V gene sequence: CDR1 MGHDK, CDR2 SYGVNS. This CDR3 region has 16 residues. The CDR3 DNA follows: TGTGCCAGCATGGGACAAGCGGGCCGGAACACCGGGGAGCTGTTTTTT. Its protein is CASMGQAGRNTGELFF.

This clonotype occurred many times. The V and J genes are TRBV7-9 and TRBJ2-1; 8 bases line up with TRBD2. Germline V gene data show CDR1 as SEHNR and CDR2 as FQNEAQ (reference sequence). This CDR3 is 15 amino acids long. Trimming at V came to 0 bases and at J to 8 bases, leaving 6 bases not matched to a gene. The CDR3 is CASSLAVAGGDEQFF. The CDR3 DNA reads TGTGCCAGCAGCTTAGCAGTTGCGGGAGGCGATGAGCAGTTCTTC.

V usage is TRBV12-3 or TRBV12-4 and J usage is TRBJ1-5; D is undetermined. The CDR3 is 13 residues long. Deletions cut 3 bases from V and 6 bases from J, with 9 bases between. This CDR3 reads CASSLDGVQPQHF. Written as DNA, the CDR3 is TGTGCCAGCAGTTTGGATGGGGTTCAGCCCCAGCATTTT.

For this clonotype: This may be a read error, as it is one base from a much larger clone. The chain joins TRBV2 to TRBJ2-7, with a tentative D call TRBD1 (5 bases). Per germline, CDR1 SNHLY and CDR2 FYNNEI. The CDR3 consists of 14 residues. The V gene lost 3 bases and the J gene lost 6 bases, with 15 bases spanning the gap. CDR3 nucleotide sequence: TGTGCCAGCAGTGAGTCTGGCAGGGTCCGCGAGCAGTACTTC. Its translation: CASSESGRVREQYF.

V usage is TRBV3-1 and J usage is TRBJ2-3; 9 bases fit TRBD2. Germline assignment: CDR1 LGHDT and CDR2 YNNKEL (reference sequence). V shed 5 bases, J shed 0 bases, and the junction held 3 bases outside the gene matches. The CDR3 covers 15 residues. CDR3 in DNA: TGTGCCAGCAGCGGACTAGCGTCTAGCACAGATACGCAGTATTTT. This sequence encodes CASSGLASSTDTQYF.

Only a few counts were recorded for this clonotype. The V gene is TRBV29-1, the J gene TRBJ1-1, with D hard to call. There are 16 residues in the CDR3. CDR1 and CDR2 from the germline V gene are SQVTM and ANQGSEA. The V end was cut by 0 bases, the J end by 5 bases, with 19 bases between. CDR3 DNA sequence: TGCAGCGTTGAAGATAGGTGGCACCAGATAGGTACTGAAGCTTTCTTT. Protein: CSVEDRWHQIGTEAFF.

CDR3 sequence: CSATGLSGNTIYF. CDR3 sequence (DNA): TGCAGCGCGACGGGGCTCTCTGGAAACACCATATATTTT. This chain links TRBV29-1 with TRBJ1-3; tentatively, D is TRBD1 (5 bases). There are 13 residues in the CDR3. Germline V gene lookup returns CDR1 SQVTM and CDR2 ANQGSEA. V dropped 7 bases and J dropped 0 bases, with 10 bases sitting between them.

This clonotype appeared many times. The chain has TRBV2 and TRBJ1-6; D is unclear. The CDR3 extends over 13 amino acids. CDR1 is SNHLY, CDR2 FYNNEI, per germline. V gave up 6 bases and J gave up 8 bases, with 11 bases separating them. CDR3 amino acids: CASSAGSDSPLHF. The CDR3 coding sequence is TGTGCCAGCAGCGCCGGCAGCGATTCACCCCTCCACTTT.

This clonotype was found many times. The rearrangement joins TRBV30 to TRBJ1-6; weak D call: TRBD1 (5 bases). CDR3 size: 15 residues. Trimming took off 2 bases at V and 1 base at J, with 9 bases between the two ends. CDR1 GTSNPN and CDR2 SVGIG come from the germline V gene (reference sequence). For the CDR3, the DNA is TGTGCCTGGAGTCATGGGGGATCCTATAATTCACCCCTCCACTTT. This encodes CAWSHGGSYNSPLHF.

In its sample, this clonotype was seen many times. This rearrangement joins TRBV20-1 to TRBJ2-7; 10 bases map to TRBD2. Germline V gene sequence: CDR1 DFQATT, CDR2 SNEGSKA (reference sequence). This CDR3 is 15 amino acids long. Trimming removed 3 bases from V and 5 bases from J; junction bases left unmatched: 10. The CDR3 sequence: CSARDSSGSSHEQYF. CDR3 coding DNA: TGCAGTGCTAGGGACTCTAGCGGGAGTTCCCACGAGCAGTACTTC.

This clonotype has more than one count but fewer than ten. V gene TRBV28 combines with J gene TRBJ2-5, with a possible D match to TRBD2 (5 bases). Germline V gives CDR1 MDHEN, CDR2 SYDVKM. The CDR3 has 13 residues. The V and J ends lost 6 bases and 3 bases respectively, with 11 bases between them. The CDR3 nucleotides are TGTGCCAGCAGCGACGGGCGGGAAGAGACCCAGTACTTC. This translates into CASSDGREETQYF. Together with reference TRBV28 and TRBJ2-5, the CDR3 gives the full variable domain: DVKVTQSSRYLVKRTGEKVFLECVQDMDHENMFWYRQDPGLGLRLIYFSYDVKMKEKGDIPEGYSVSREKKERFSLILESASTNQTSMYLCASSDGREETQYFGPGTRLLVL.

This clonotype showed up many times. The CDR3 region has the DNA TGCAGTGCTAGAGGCCCTCAGGGGCATGGCTACACCTTC. Its protein product is CSARGPQGHGYTF. The V call is TRBV20-1, the J call TRBJ1-2, with D maybe TRBD1 (6 bases). Trimming cost V 1 base and J 6 bases, with 12 bases left between them. The germline V gene has CDR1 DFQATT and CDR2 SNEGSKA (reference sequence). CDR3 length: 13 residues.

The V and J genes are TRBV2 and TRBJ2-2, with D possibly TRBD1 on 5 matching bases. CDR3 length equals 14 residues. Trimming left V 4 bases short and J 6 bases short, with 12 bases between. The germline gives CDR1 SNHLY, CDR2 FYNNEI. The CDR3 here is CASSGAGYPGELFF. DNA for the CDR3: TGTGCCAGCAGTGGGGCAGGGTATCCCGGGGAGCTGTTTTTT. The full variable domain, rest sourced from reference TRBV2 and TRBJ2-2, is EPEVTQTPSHQVTQMGQEVILRCVPISNHLYFYWYRQILGQKVEFLVSFYNNEISEKSEIFDDQFSVERPDGSNFTLKIRSTKLEDSAMYFCASSGAGYPGELFFGEGSRLTVL.

There are many counts of this clonotype. V usage is TRBV28 and J usage is TRBJ1-1; TRBD1 matches 7 bases. The J segment lost 5 bases and the V segment lost 11 bases, leaving 11 bases of the junction unmatched. The CDR3 has 13 amino acids. CDR1 is MDHEN, CDR2 SYDVKM, per germline. The CDR3 DNA follows: TGTGCCGTACGCTCAGGGGGACGGACTGAAGCTTTCTTT. Protein product: CAVRSGGRTEAFF.

This clonotype was seen repeatedly, ten times or more. The V and J genes are TRBV20-1 and TRBJ2-3; D possibly uses TRBD1 or TRBD2 (5 bases each). In germline, CDR1 is DFQATT, CDR2 SNEGSKA (reference sequence). V lost 5 bases and J lost 1, with 13 bases in between. The CDR3 is made up of 14 amino acids. The CDR3 protein is CSAGAVGGTDTQYF. In DNA, the CDR3 is TGCAGTGCTGGAGCGGTGGGGGGCACAGATACGCAGTATTTT.

This clonotype was detected many times. J is TRBJ2-2 and V is TRBV12-3 or TRBV12-4; D not resolved. The CDR3 has 11 residues. V was pared by 8 bases and J by 1 base, with 2 bases between. The CDR3 region is CASENTGELFF. The CDR3 DNA sequence: TGTGCCAGCGAGAACACCGGGGAGCTGTTTTTT.

The genes are TRBV6-1 and TRBJ2-7; D is undetermined. The CDR3 loop spans 11 amino acids. The V gene's germline CDR1 is MNHNS and CDR2 SASEGT. V gave up 6 bases and J gave up 3 bases, with 6 bases separating them. CDR3 amino acids: CASRKDYEQYF. The CDR3 region has the DNA TGTGCCAGCAGAAAGGACTACGAGCAGTACTTC.

The chain combines TRBV19 with TRBJ2-1, with 9 bases fitting TRBD1. V gave up 8 bases and J gave up 5 bases; unmatched junction bases: 10. Germline V gene data show CDR1 as LNHDA and CDR2 as SQIVND (reference sequence). This CDR3 has 15 amino acids. DNA of the CDR3: TGTGCCAGTGCCCGGACAGGGGAGGTACACAATGAGCAGTTCTTC. Its translation is CASARTGEVHNEQFF. Variable domain in full (rest from reference TRBV19 and TRBJ2-1): DGGITQSPKYLFRKEGQNVTLSCEQNLNHDAMYWYRQDPGQGLRLIYYSQIVNDFQKGDIAEGYSVSREKKESFPLTVTSAQKNPTAFYLCASARTGEVHNEQFFGPGTRLTVL.